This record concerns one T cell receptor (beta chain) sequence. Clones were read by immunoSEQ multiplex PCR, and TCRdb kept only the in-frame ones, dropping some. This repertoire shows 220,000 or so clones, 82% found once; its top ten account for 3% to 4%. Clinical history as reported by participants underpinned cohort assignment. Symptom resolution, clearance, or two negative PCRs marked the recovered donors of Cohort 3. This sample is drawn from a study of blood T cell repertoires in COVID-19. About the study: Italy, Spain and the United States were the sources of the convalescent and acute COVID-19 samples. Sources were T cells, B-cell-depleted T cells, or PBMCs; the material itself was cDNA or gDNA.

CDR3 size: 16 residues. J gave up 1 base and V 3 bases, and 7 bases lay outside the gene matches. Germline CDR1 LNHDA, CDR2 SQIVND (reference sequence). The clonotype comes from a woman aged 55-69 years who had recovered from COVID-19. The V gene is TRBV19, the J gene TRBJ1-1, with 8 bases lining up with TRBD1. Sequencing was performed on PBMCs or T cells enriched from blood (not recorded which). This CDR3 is CASSILQGAWNTEAFF. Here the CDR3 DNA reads TGTGCCAGTAGTATTTTGCAGGGGGCATGGAACACTGAAGCTTTCTTT.